A single sample is the source of the 30 T cell receptor beta chains below, sequenced in a study of vaccination and CD4 T cells after COVID-19. Antigens for these TCRs are unknown. Oncomine TCR Beta short-read sequencing was applied to DNA from cultured CD4+ T cells. Using its own MiXCR run on the PCR reads, TCRdb lists one record per CDR3 protein. The sample has 20,000 to 30,000 distinct CDR3 sequences; over 60% are singletons. The treatment was: roughly 10-day PBMC culture with coronavirus spike peptide pools or control peptides (ViraFEST assay). Source material: CD4+ T cells from blood, cultured in vitro. These receptors were taken from a human donor who had recovered from COVID-19.

The genes are TRBV15 and TRBJ2-3; the match to TRBD2 covers 8 bases. The CDR3 is 19 residues long. Trimming cost V 0 bases and J 2 bases; bases outside gene matches: 13. Germline CDR1 reads LNHNV; CDR2 reads YYDKDF (reference sequence). The chain's CDR3 is CATSRDGRPGLDNTDTQYF. The DNA for the CDR3 is TGTGCCACCAGCAGAGATGGGAGACCGGGACTAGACAACACAGATACGCAGTATTTT.

The CDR3 loop reads CASSLVRGSYNEQFF. The CDR3 region has the DNA TGTGCCAGCAGCTTAGTAAGGGGGTCCTACAATGAGCAGTTCTTC. The chain couples TRBV7-2 to TRBJ2-1; a weak D match, TRBD1 (6 bases). CDR3 length: 15 amino acids. Trimming took off 1 base at V and 1 base at J, with 8 bases between the two ends. Germline lookup yields CDR1 SGHTA and CDR2 FQGNSA.

The chain recombines TRBV6-1 with TRBJ1-1, with D hard to call. Per the germline V gene, CDR1 is MNHNS and CDR2 is SASEGT. V lost 6 bases to trimming and J lost 5 bases, with 13 bases between them. The CDR3 loop spans 13 amino acids. The CDR3 DNA reads TGTGCCAGCAGACCCCCGGGTGGGACTGAAGCTTTCTTT. Translation gives CASRPPGGTEAFF.

The chain uses TRBV2 and TRBJ1-3, with 8 bases identical to TRBD1. The CDR3 is made up of 12 amino acids. Germline V lookup: CDR1 SNHLY, CDR2 FYNNEI. The V segment lost 10 bases and the J segment 11 bases; nucleotides outside the gene matches: 10. As DNA, the CDR3 is TGTGCCACCTCTCGGACAGGGATTGCCATATATTTT. As protein: CATSRTGIAIYF.

The chain recombines TRBV6-2 or TRBV6-3 with TRBJ1-3, with D possibly matching TRBD1 (6 bases). The CDR3 has 15 residues. Trimming removed 2 bases from V and 0 bases from J, with 8 bases in between. Germline V gene sequence: CDR1 MNHEY, CDR2 SVGEGT. This CDR3 is CASSYDRSSGNTIYF. Here the CDR3 DNA reads TGTGCCAGCAGTTACGACAGGAGCTCTGGAAACACCATATATTTT.

The chain uses TRBV7-8 and TRBJ2-7, with D maybe TRBD1 (5 bases). Germline V gives CDR1 SGHVS, CDR2 FQNEAQ. V lost 1 base, J lost 11 bases, and 9 bases lay in between. The CDR3 is made up of 11 amino acids. The CDR3 spells CASSLGGEEYF. CDR3 sequence (DNA): TGTGCCAGCAGCTTAGGGGGCGAAGAGTACTTC. The whole variable domain, filled in from reference TRBV7-8 and TRBJ2-7, reads GAGVSQSPRYKVAKRGQDVALRCDPISGHVSLFWYQQALGQGPEFLTYFQNEAQLDKSGLPSDRFFAERPEGSVSTLKIQRTQQEDSAVYLCASSLGGEEYFGPGTRLTVT.

The chain combines TRBV7-9 with TRBJ1-1, with D unresolved. The CDR3 is 13 amino acids. Germline loops: CDR1 SEHNR, CDR2 FQNEAQ (reference sequence). The V gene lost 6 bases and the J gene lost 7 bases, with 15 bases spanning the gap. For the CDR3, the DNA is TGTGCCAGCAGTTTTCCTCGGGTCTTTGAAGCTTTCTTT. Translating it yields CASSFPRVFEAFF.

The chain combines TRBV30 with TRBJ1-1; possible D gene TRBD1, 6 bases. V was shortened by 0 bases and J by 6 bases, with 17 bases between the two germline ends. The germline V gene has CDR1 GTSNPN and CDR2 SVGIG (reference sequence). The CDR3 loop spans 15 amino acids. DNA for the CDR3: TGTGCCTGGAGTGTAACGCCCACAGGGCGGGCTGAAGCTTTCTTT. Encoded protein: CAWSVTPTGRAEAFF.

The chain employs TRBV19 and TRBJ1-1; TRBD1 is a possible D gene (5 bases). The CDR3 runs 14 residues. The germline gives CDR1 LNHDA, CDR2 SQIVND (reference sequence). Trimming took off 4 bases at V and 8 bases at J, with 17 bases between the two ends. The CDR3 region is CASSTEDMRAEAFF. CDR3 coding DNA: TGTGCCAGTAGTACCGAGGACATGAGGGCCGAAGCTTTCTTT.

The chain employs TRBV20-1 and TRBJ2-1; TRBD2 aligns across 13 bases. This CDR3 has 19 residues. Germline V gene sequence: CDR1 DFQATT, CDR2 SNEGSKA (reference sequence). The V gene end was trimmed by 2 bases and the J gene end by 4 bases; junction bases not matched to a gene: 14. CDR3: CSARRTSGRALGGYNEQFF. The CDR3 DNA follows: TGCAGTGCTAGACGCACTAGCGGGAGGGCCTTGGGGGGGTACAATGAGCAGTTCTTC.

V gene TRBV19 combines with J gene TRBJ1-5; 7 bases align to TRBD1. The CDR3 runs to 16 residues. From germline, CDR1 is LNHDA and CDR2 SQIVND (reference sequence). V shed 8 bases, J shed 0 bases, and the junction held 10 bases outside the gene matches. For the CDR3, the DNA is TGTGCCAGTCGCCGGGACAGTCATTATAGCAATCAGCCCCAGCATTTT. Its translation is CASRRDSHYSNQPQHF.

The V and J genes are TRBV7-3 and TRBJ1-6, with D possibly being TRBD1 (6 bases). Trimming removed 6 bases at V and 2 bases at J, with 8 bases between. Germline loops: CDR1 SGHTA, CDR2 FQGTGA. CDR3 size: 14 residues. CDR3 DNA sequence: TGTGCCAGCAGTACAGGGACCTATAATTCACCCCTCCACTTT. Protein product: CASSTGTYNSPLHF.

This chain uses TRBV7-2 with TRBJ2-3; 10 positions match TRBD2. CDR1 is SGHTA, CDR2 FQGNSA, per germline. The length of the CDR3 is 16 residues. The junction had 2 bases not matched to a gene; V was cut back by 0 bases and J by 2 bases. The CDR3 spells CASSLAAGGITDTQYF. The CDR3 DNA sequence: TGTGCCAGCAGCTTAGCAGCGGGGGGGATCACAGATACGCAGTATTTT.

This chain links TRBV20-1 with TRBJ1-2; D perhaps matches TRBD1 (6 bases). This CDR3 contains 16 residues. Trimming took off 0 bases at V and 1 base at J, with 15 bases between the two ends. Germline V gives CDR1 DFQATT, CDR2 SNEGSKA (reference sequence). The CDR3 protein is CSARDLWDKLNYGYTF. The CDR3 DNA is TGCAGTGCTAGAGATCTCTGGGACAAGCTTAACTATGGCTACACCTTC.

J is TRBJ2-7 and V is TRBV11-3; D is undetermined. This CDR3 region has 15 residues. Trimming removed 5 bases from V and 0 bases from J, with 14 bases in between. CDR1 is SGHNT, CDR2 YENEEA, per germline. This chain's CDR3 is CASSRTGANSYEQYF. Here the CDR3 DNA reads TGTGCCAGCAGCCGAACGGGCGCAAACTCCTACGAGCAGTACTTC.

This clonotype was seen only a few times. CDR3 coding DNA: TGTGCCAGCAGAGAATTACTAGGGACGCCTTTCGATGAGCAGTTCTTC. This sequence encodes CASRELLGTPFDEQFF. This chain uses TRBV6-1 with TRBJ2-1; D tentatively fits TRBD1 or TRBD2 (5 bases each). The CDR3 is 16 amino acids. Between the trimmed V and J ends, which lost 6 bases and 8 bases, there was a span of 23 bases. CDR1 and CDR2 (germline): MNHNS, SASEGT.

This clonotype was observed a handful of times. The chain carries TRBV24-1 and TRBJ2-5, with 10 nucleotides matching TRBD1. The germline gives CDR1 KGHDR, CDR2 SFDVKD. CDR3 length: 15 residues. V lost 3 bases to trimming and J lost 5 bases; unmatched junction nucleotides: 5. CDR3 nucleotides: TGTGCCACCAGTGATCCGGGACAGGGGTGGGAGACCCAGTACTTC. This sequence encodes CATSDPGQGWETQYF.

This rearrangement joins TRBV7-3 to TRBJ2-7, with D perhaps TRBD2 (5 bases). This CDR3 has 13 residues. V was cut by 5 bases and J by 6 bases, with 14 bases left in between. Germline V gene data show CDR1 as SGHTA and CDR2 as FQGTGA. The CDR3 region has the DNA TGTGCCAGCAGCCCCTCGACCCGGGGCGAGCAGTACTTC. It translates to CASSPSTRGEQYF.

The V and J genes are TRBV15 and TRBJ1-1; 9 nucleotides align to TRBD1. Trimming took 3 bases from V and 3 from J; bases not matched to a gene: 5. The CDR3 is made up of 15 amino acids. Looked up from germline, CDR1 is LNHNV and CDR2 is YYDKDF (reference sequence). CDR3 sequence (DNA): TGTGCCACCAGCAGCGGGGACAGGGCCCACACTGAAGCTTTCTTT. Its protein is CATSSGDRAHTEAFF. Complete variable domain (other parts from reference TRBV15 and TRBJ1-1): DAMVIQNPRYQVTQFGKPVTLSCSQTLNHNVMYWYQQKSSQAPKLLFHYYDKDFNNEADTPDNFQSRRPNTSFCFLDIRSPGLGDTAMYLCATSSGDRAHTEAFFGQGTRLTVV.

This chain joins TRBV19 and TRBJ2-7, with 16 nucleotides matching TRBD2. CDR1 and CDR2 (germline): LNHDA, SQIVND (reference sequence). The CDR3 contains 17 residues. The V segment lost 4 bases and the J segment 5 bases; nucleotides outside the gene matches: 8. This CDR3 reads CASSTGLAGGPINEQYF. The CDR3 DNA is TGTGCCAGTAGTACGGGACTAGCGGGAGGGCCGATAAACGAGCAGTACTTC.

The rearrangement joins TRBV20-1 to TRBJ2-5; 9 bases are shared with TRBD1. This CDR3 is 13 amino acids long. Germline V gene lookup returns CDR1 DFQATT and CDR2 SNEGSKA (reference sequence). V was clipped by 4 bases and J by 2 bases; unmatched bases: 2. CDR3 bases: TGCAGTGCTATGGACAGGGGACAAGAGACCCAGTACTTC. It translates to CSAMDRGQETQYF.

This clonotype has a handful of counts. CDR3: CASSLLEGRSEAFF. The CDR3 DNA is TGTGCCAGCAGTTTACTCGAGGGCAGGTCTGAAGCTTTCTTT. The chain recombines TRBV27 with TRBJ1-1; no firm D call. The CDR3 is made up of 14 amino acids. Germline loops: CDR1 MNHEY, CDR2 SMNVEV (reference sequence). Deletions cut 2 bases from V and 6 bases from J, with 13 bases between.

V and J are TRBV7-2 and TRBJ1-3; D unresolved. The CDR3 contains 14 residues. Trimming shortened V by 1 base and J by 1 base, and 5 bases separated the two germline ends. Germline V lookup: CDR1 SGHTA, CDR2 FQGNSA. CDR3 sequence reads: CASSLVGSGNTIYF. The CDR3 DNA is TGTGCCAGCAGCTTAGTAGGGTCTGGAAACACCATATATTTT.

This clonotype was counted only a few times. J is TRBJ1-1 and V is TRBV28, with D uncertain. The CDR3 loop spans 13 amino acids. With 6 bases removed from V and 6 bases from J, the gap between germline ends came to 14 bases. CDR1 and CDR2 (germline): MDHEN, SYDVKM. The CDR3 sequence: CASRRGGSAEAFF. CDR3 DNA sequence: TGTGCCAGCAGGCGGGGTGGGAGCGCTGAAGCTTTCTTT.

The gene calls are TRBV29-1 and TRBJ1-6; D unclear. The CDR3 contains 13 residues. CDR1 SQVTM and CDR2 ANQGSEA come from the germline V gene. V lost 7 bases and J 8 bases, leaving 15 bases between the germline ends. The DNA for the CDR3 is TGCAGCGCCAAAAGATCTGGGGATTCACCCCTCCACTTT. This gives the protein CSAKRSGDSPLHF.

This sequence joins TRBV7-9 and TRBJ2-1, with D unresolved. V lost 7 bases and J lost 4, with 20 bases in between. This CDR3 is 16 amino acids long. Per germline, CDR1 SEHNR and CDR2 FQNEAQ (reference sequence). CDR3 sequence reads: CASNRPPRPGYNEQFF. In nucleotides, the CDR3 is TGTGCCAGCAACCGACCCCCCAGGCCTGGGTACAATGAGCAGTTCTTC.

CDR3 bases: TGTGCCACCAGATCTAGCGGGAGCACCTACAATGAGCAGTTCTTC. Translating gives CATRSSGSTYNEQFF. The chain carries TRBV24-1 and TRBJ2-1, with TRBD2 matching 10 bases. From germline, CDR1 is KGHDR and CDR2 SFDVKD. The CDR3 consists of 15 residues. The J segment lost 2 bases and the V segment lost 7 bases, leaving 4 bases of the junction unmatched.

This chain uses TRBV7-2 with TRBJ1-1; 10 bases fit TRBD1. The CDR3 totals 19 residues. The V and J ends lost 5 bases and 4 bases, in that order; junction bases with no gene match: 19. Germline V gives CDR1 SGHTA, CDR2 FQGNSA. CDR3 in DNA: TGTGCCAGCAGCCCCCGCCGACAGGGGGCGCGTGTAACAGTCACTGAAGCTTTCTTT. This codes for CASSPRRQGARVTVTEAFF.

This clonotype was observed a handful of times. This rearrangement joins TRBV7-2 to TRBJ1-2; D remains ambiguous. The CDR3 covers 13 residues. Germline assignment: CDR1 SGHTA and CDR2 FQGNSA. V was trimmed by 5 bases and J by 7 bases, leaving 14 bases between them. The CDR3 is CASSPSVDPGYTF. The CDR3 DNA reads as TGTGCCAGCAGCCCCTCGGTTGACCCTGGCTACACCTTC.

This clonotype has a handful of counts. The J gene is TRBJ2-7, the V gene TRBV28, with 9 bases identical to TRBD1. Germline V gene lookup returns CDR1 MDHEN and CDR2 SYDVKM. The CDR3 contains 16 residues. V shed 6 bases, J shed 5 bases, and the junction held 14 bases outside the gene matches. CDR3 nucleotide sequence: TGTGCCAGCAGCGTTTATGTCTGGACAGGGGTCGACGAGCAGTACTTC. This gives the protein CASSVYVWTGVDEQYF.